These 14 T cell receptor beta chains were sequenced from one sample in a study of T cells in Graves' hyperthyroidism and ophthalmopathy. Amplified regions were TCR beta CDR3 sequences from RNA transcripts. With the HTBI primer set, the TCR CDR3 went through a first round of RT-PCR. Via MiXCR, TCRdb re-called the multiplex PCR reads, giving one row per CDR3 protein. The data hold hundreds of thousands of distinct CDR3 sequences, with around 13% observed a single time. Sequenced input: blood. All receptors derive from a woman aged 18-29 years with Graves' hyperthyroidism.

This clonotype was seen ten or more times. This CDR3 is CASSYGQKILVGNQPQHF. For the CDR3, the DNA is TGTGCCAGCAGTTACGGGCAGAAAATCCTGGTAGGCAATCAGCCCCAGCATTTT. The V gene is TRBV6-2 or TRBV6-3, the J gene TRBJ1-5, with D uncertain. V gave up 2 bases and J gave up 2 bases, with 19 bases separating them. The CDR3 has 18 residues. The germline gives CDR1 MNHEY, CDR2 SVGEGT.

This clonotype was detected many times. Here the CDR3 DNA reads TGTGCCAGCAGTACCGGGACTAGCGTCACAGATACGCAGTATTTT. Protein sequence: CASSTGTSVTDTQYF. The chain has TRBV11-2 and TRBJ2-3; 10 bases agree with TRBD2. CDR1 is SGHAT, CDR2 FQNNGV, per germline. The CDR3 spans 15 residues. With 6 bases clipped from V and 2 bases from J, the junction kept 5 bases outside the gene matches.

Ten or more counts support this clonotype. This chain connects TRBV20-1 to TRBJ2-1, with 9 bases that match TRBD2. There are 18 residues in the CDR3. Trimming removed 0 bases from V and 2 bases from J; junction bases left unmatched: 11. Germline V gives CDR1 DFQATT, CDR2 SNEGSKA (reference sequence). CDR3 sequence: CSARDAGERTSAYNEQFF. The CDR3 coding sequence is TGCAGTGCTAGAGATGCTGGGGAGAGGACTAGCGCCTACAATGAGCAGTTCTTC.

This clonotype came up many times. The chain employs TRBV7-9 and TRBJ2-7; 7 bases are shared with TRBD1. The CDR3 runs to 13 residues. Per germline, CDR1 SEHNR and CDR2 FQNEAQ (reference sequence). The trim removed 5 bases at V and 0 bases at J, leaving 1 base unmatched. The CDR3 is CASSHRGSYEQYF. CDR3 in DNA: TGTGCCAGCAGCCACAGGGGCTCCTACGAGCAGTACTTC.

The CDR3 DNA sequence: TGTGCCAGCAGCTTACGATCACGGGGCACGAAGAACACTGAAGCTTTCTTT. Translation: CASSLRSRGTKNTEAFF. The chain employs TRBV7-9 and TRBJ1-1, with D maybe TRBD1 (5 bases). The germline gives CDR1 SEHNR, CDR2 FQNEAQ (reference sequence). The ends were cut back, 2 bases at V and 1 base at J, with 17 bases in the middle. This CDR3 has 17 amino acids. The complete variable domain, with remaining parts taken from reference TRBV7-9 and TRBJ1-1, reads DTGVSQNPRHKITKRGQNVTFRCDPISEHNRLYWYRQTLGQGPEFLTYFQNEAQLEKSRLLSDRFSAERPKGSFSTLEIQRTEQGDSAMYLCASSLRSRGTKNTEAFFGQGTRLTVV.

Only a few counts were recorded for this clonotype. The V gene is TRBV19, the J gene TRBJ2-1, with unresolved D. Germline-derived CDR1 and CDR2 are LNHDA and SQIVND (reference sequence). CDR3 length: 14 amino acids. Trimming took off 5 bases at V and 0 bases at J, with 8 bases between the two ends. The CDR3 nucleotides are TGTGCCAGTAGTCACACGAGCTCCTACAATGAGCAGTTCTTC. It translates to CASSHTSSYNEQFF.

This clonotype has more than one count but fewer than ten. This chain connects TRBV6-1 to TRBJ1-4; D unclear. This CDR3 is 13 amino acids long. V dropped 8 bases and J dropped 8 bases, with 15 bases sitting between them. The germline CDR1 and CDR2 sequences are MNHNS and SASEGT. CDR3 in amino acids: CASGRLGQEKLFF. The DNA of the CDR3 is TGTGCCAGCGGAAGATTAGGCCAGGAAAAACTGTTTTTT.

This chain links TRBV28 with TRBJ2-3; TRBD2 might be the D (5 bases). The germline CDR1 and CDR2 sequences are MDHEN and SYDVKM. CDR3 length: 16 residues. The V end lost 2 bases, the J end lost 0 bases, and 12 bases lay between the germline ends. The CDR3 sequence is CASSLVRTLSTDTQYF. The CDR3 DNA reads TGTGCCAGCAGTTTAGTCCGGACTCTCAGCACAGATACGCAGTATTTT.

This clonotype was detected many times. This rearrangement joins TRBV7-8 to TRBJ2-6; TRBD2 might be the D (6 bases). Deletions cut 5 bases from V and 0 bases from J, with 11 bases between. Germline-derived CDR1 and CDR2 are SGHVS and FQNEAQ. This CDR3 contains 16 residues. Here the CDR3 DNA reads TGTGCCAGCAGCCTTGGGACTTACTCTGGGGCCAACGTCCTGACTTTC. Translating it yields CASSLGTYSGANVLTF.

This clonotype was detected ten times or more. The rearrangement uses TRBV28 and TRBJ2-1, with 7 nucleotides matching TRBD1. CDR3 length: 17 amino acids. V shed 2 bases, J shed 5 bases, and the junction held 12 bases outside the gene matches. Germline CDR1 MDHEN, CDR2 SYDVKM. The CDR3: CASSLPRVGQRNNEQFF. The CDR3 nucleotides are TGTGCCAGCAGTTTACCCAGGGTGGGACAGAGGAACAATGAGCAGTTCTTC.

This sequence joins TRBV7-8 and TRBJ2-5; 8 bases agree with TRBD2. The CDR3 sequence is 17 residues long. V was clipped by 3 bases and J by 0 bases; unmatched bases: 9. Germline V gene sequence: CDR1 SGHVS, CDR2 FQNEAQ. The CDR3 region has the DNA TGTGCCAGCAGCTTTCCTGTAGCGGGACCTTACCAAGAGACCCAGTACTTC. Protein product: CASSFPVAGPYQETQYF.

This clonotype was seen ten or more times. At one end, the junction sequence differs from germline, possibly due to a read error. The J gene is TRBJ2-5, the V gene TRBV20-1; 10 bases fit TRBD2. The CDR3 has 15 residues. Germline V gene sequence: CDR1 DFQATT, CDR2 SNEGSKA (reference sequence). In DNA, the CDR3 is TGCAGTGCGAGAGCTAGCGGGAGTATTCAGGAGACCCAGTACTTC. As protein: CSARASGSIQETQYF.

V gene TRBV14 combines with J gene TRBJ2-1, with D perhaps matching TRBD1 or TRBD2 (5 bases each). CDR1 SGHDN and CDR2 FVKESK come from the germline V gene. The ends were cut back, 9 bases at V and 10 bases at J, with 22 bases in the middle. The CDR3 has 14 residues. The CDR3 spells CASTFTGTPGEQFF. Here the CDR3 DNA reads TGTGCCAGTACATTCACCGGGACCCCAGGAGAGCAGTTCTTC.

This clonotype has a handful of counts. This chain uses TRBV6-2 or TRBV6-3 with TRBJ2-5, with TRBD2 matching 12 bases. The germline V gene has CDR1 MNHEY and CDR2 SVGEGT. V lost 8 bases to trimming and J lost 1 base; unmatched junction nucleotides: 11. The CDR3 is 17 residues long. CDR3 amino acids: CASREGLAGWGQETQYF. DNA of the CDR3: TGTGCCAGCCGCGAGGGACTAGCGGGCTGGGGCCAAGAGACCCAGTACTTC.